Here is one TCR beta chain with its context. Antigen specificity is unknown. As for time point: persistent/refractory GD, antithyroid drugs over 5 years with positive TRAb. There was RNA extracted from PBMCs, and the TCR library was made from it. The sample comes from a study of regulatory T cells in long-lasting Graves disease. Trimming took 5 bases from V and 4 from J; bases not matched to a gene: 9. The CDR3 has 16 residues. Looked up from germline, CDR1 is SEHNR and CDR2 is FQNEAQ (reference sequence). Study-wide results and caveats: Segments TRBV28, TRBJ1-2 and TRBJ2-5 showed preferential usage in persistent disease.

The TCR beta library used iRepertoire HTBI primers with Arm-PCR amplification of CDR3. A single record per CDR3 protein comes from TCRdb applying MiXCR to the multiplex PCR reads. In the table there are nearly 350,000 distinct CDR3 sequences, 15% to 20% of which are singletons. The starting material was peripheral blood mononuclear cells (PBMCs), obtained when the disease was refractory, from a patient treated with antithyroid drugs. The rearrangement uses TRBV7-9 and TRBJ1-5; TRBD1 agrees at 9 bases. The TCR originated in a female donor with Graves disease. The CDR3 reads CASSDTGTGFNQPQHF. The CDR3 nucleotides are TGTGCCAGCAGCGACACCGGGACAGGGTTTAATCAGCCCCAGCATTTT.